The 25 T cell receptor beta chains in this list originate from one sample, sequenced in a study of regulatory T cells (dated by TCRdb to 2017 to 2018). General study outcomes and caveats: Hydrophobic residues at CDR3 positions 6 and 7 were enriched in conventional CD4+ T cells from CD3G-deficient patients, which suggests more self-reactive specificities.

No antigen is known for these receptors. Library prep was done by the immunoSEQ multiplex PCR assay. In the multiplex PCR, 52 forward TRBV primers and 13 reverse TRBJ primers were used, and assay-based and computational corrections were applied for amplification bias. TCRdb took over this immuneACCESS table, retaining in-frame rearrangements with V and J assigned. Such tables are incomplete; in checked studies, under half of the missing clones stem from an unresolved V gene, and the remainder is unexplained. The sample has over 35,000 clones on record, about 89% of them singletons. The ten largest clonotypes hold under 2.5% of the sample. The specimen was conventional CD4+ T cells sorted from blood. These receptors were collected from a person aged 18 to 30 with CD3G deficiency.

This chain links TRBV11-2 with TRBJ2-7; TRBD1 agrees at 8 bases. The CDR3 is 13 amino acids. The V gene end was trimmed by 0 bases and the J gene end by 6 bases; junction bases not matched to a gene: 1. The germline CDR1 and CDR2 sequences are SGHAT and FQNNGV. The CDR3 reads CASSLEDRAEQYF. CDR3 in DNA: TGTGCCAGCAGCTTAGAGGACAGGGCCGAGCAGTACTTC.

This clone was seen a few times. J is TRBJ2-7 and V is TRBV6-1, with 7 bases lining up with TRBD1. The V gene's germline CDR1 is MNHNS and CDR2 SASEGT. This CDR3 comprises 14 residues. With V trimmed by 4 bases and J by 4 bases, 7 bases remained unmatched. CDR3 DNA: TGTGCCAGCAGTGCGCGCCGGGACAGATACGAGCAGTACTTC. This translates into CASSARRDRYEQYF.

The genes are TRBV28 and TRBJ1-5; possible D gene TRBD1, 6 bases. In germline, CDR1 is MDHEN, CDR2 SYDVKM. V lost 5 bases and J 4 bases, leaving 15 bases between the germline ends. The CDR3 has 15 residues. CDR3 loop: CASSPDRPRNQPQHF. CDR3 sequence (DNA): TGTGCCAGCAGTCCCGACAGGCCCCGAAATCAGCCCCAGCATTTT.

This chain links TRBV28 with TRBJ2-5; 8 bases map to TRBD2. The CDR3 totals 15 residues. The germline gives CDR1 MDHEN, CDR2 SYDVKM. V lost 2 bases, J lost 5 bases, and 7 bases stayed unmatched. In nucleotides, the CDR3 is TGTGCCAGCAGTTTAAATAGCGGGGTGCAGGAGACCCAGTACTTC. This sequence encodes CASSLNSGVQETQYF.

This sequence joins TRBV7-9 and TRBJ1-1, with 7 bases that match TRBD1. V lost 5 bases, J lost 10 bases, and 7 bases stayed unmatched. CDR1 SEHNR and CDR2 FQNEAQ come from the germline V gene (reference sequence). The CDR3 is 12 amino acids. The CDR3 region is CASSHTQGRAFF. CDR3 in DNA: TGTGCCAGCAGCCACACACAGGGGAGAGCTTTCTTT. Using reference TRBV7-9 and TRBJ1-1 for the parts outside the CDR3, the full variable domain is DTGVSQNPRHKITKRGQNVTFRCDPISEHNRLYWYRQTLGQGPEFLTYFQNEAQLEKSRLLSDRFSAERPKGSFSTLEIQRTEQGDSAMYLCASSHTQGRAFFGQGTRLTVV.

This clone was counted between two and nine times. The CDR3, as DNA: TGTGCCAGCAGCTTTGGACTGGATGGAGATACGCAGTATTTT. It is translated as CASSFGLDGDTQYF. The chain has TRBV7-9 and TRBJ2-3, with D possibly being TRBD2 (5 bases). Looked up from germline, CDR1 is SEHNR and CDR2 is FQNEAQ (reference sequence). The CDR3 runs to 14 residues. V gave up 3 bases and J gave up 5 bases, with 12 bases separating them.

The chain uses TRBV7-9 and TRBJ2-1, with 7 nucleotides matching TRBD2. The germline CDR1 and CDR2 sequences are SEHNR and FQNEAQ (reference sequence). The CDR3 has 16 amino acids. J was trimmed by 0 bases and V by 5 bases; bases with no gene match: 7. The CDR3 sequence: CASSPRLASSYNEQFF. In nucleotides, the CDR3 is TGTGCCAGCAGCCCCAGACTAGCTAGCTCCTACAATGAGCAGTTCTTC. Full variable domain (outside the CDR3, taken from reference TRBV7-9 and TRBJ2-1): DTGVSQNPRHKITKRGQNVTFRCDPISEHNRLYWYRQTLGQGPEFLTYFQNEAQLEKSRLLSDRFSAERPKGSFSTLEIQRTEQGDSAMYLCASSPRLASSYNEQFFGPGTRLTVL.

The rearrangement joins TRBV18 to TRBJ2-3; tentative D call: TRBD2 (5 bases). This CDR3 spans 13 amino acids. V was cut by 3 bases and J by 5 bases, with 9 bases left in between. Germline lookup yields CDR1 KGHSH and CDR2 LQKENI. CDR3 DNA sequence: TGTGCCAGCTCACCCGGGGTCGAAGATACGCAGTATTTT. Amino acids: CASSPGVEDTQYF.

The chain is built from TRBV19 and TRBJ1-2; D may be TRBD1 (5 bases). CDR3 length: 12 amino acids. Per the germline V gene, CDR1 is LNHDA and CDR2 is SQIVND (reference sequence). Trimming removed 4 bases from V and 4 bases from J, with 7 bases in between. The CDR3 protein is CASSKGLYGYTF. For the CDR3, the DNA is TGTGCCAGTAGTAAGGGGCTCTATGGCTACACCTTC.

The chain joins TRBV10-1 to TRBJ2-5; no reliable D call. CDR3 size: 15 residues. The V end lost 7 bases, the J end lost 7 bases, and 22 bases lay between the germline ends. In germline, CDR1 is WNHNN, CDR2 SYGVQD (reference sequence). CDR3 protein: CASKAPGGPRRTQYF. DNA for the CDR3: TGCGCCAGCAAAGCCCCAGGCGGTCCTCGTCGGACCCAGTACTTC.

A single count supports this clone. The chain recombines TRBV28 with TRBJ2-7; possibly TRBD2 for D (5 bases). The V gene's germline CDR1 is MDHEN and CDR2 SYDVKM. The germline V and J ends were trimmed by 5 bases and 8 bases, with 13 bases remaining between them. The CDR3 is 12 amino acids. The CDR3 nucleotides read TGTGCCAGCAGTCCCCCCAGCGGACAGCAGTACTTC. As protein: CASSPPSGQQYF.

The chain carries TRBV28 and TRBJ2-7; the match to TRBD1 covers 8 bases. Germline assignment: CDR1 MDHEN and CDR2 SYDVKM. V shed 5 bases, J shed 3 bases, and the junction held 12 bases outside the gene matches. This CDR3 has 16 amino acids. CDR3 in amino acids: CASSAARDGQGYEQYF. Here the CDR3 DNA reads TGTGCCAGCAGTGCCGCCCGGGACGGACAGGGCTACGAGCAGTACTTC.

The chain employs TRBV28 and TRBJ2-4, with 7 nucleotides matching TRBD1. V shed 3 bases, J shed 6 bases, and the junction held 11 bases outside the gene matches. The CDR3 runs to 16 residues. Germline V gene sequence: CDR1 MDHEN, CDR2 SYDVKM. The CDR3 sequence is CASSLIGPRGLNIQYF. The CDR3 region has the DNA TGTGCCAGCAGTTTGATCGGGCCCAGGGGGTTAAACATTCAGTACTTC.

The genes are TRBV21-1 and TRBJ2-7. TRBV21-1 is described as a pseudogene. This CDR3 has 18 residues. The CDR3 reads CASSPDGYDEYKSYEQYF. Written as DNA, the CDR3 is TGTGCCAGCAGCCCCGACGGTTACGATGAATATAAATCCTACGAGCAGTACTTC.

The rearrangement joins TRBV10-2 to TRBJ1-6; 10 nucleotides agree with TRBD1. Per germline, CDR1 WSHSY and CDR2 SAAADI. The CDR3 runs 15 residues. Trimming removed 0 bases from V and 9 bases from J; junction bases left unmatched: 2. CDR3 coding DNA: TGCGCCAGCAGTGAGTCGGGGACAGGGGCTTCACCCCTCCACTTT. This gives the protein CASSESGTGASPLHF.

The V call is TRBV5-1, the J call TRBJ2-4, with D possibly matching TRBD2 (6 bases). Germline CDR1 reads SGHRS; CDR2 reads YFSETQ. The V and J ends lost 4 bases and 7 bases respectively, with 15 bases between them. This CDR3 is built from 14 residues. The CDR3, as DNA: TGCGCCAGCAGCGCGGGACCGGTGGAGAACATTCAGTACTTC. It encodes CASSAGPVENIQYF.

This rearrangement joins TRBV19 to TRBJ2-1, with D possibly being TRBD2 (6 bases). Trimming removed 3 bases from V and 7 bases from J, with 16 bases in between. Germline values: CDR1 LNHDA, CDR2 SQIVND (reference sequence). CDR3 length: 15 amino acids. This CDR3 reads CASSMLGSGGNEQFF. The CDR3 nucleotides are TGTGCCAGTAGTATGCTGGGTAGCGGCGGGAATGAGCAGTTCTTC.

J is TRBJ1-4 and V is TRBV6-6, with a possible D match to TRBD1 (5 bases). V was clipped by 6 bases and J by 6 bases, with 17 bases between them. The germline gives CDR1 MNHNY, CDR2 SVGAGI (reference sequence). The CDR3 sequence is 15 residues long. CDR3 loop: CASSPTGLGDEKLFF. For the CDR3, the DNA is TGTGCCAGCAGCCCGACCGGCTTAGGGGATGAAAAACTGTTTTTT.

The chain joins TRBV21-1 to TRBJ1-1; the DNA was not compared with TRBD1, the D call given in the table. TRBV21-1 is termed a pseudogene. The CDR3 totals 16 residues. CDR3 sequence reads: CASSKRQGWGDTEAFF. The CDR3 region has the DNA TGTGCCAGCAGCAAGAGACAGGGGTGGGGGGACACTGAAGCTTTCTTT.

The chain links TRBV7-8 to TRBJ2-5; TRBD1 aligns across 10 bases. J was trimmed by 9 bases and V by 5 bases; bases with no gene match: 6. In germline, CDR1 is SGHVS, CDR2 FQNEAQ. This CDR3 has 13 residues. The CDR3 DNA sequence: TGTGCCAGCAGCCCGGACAGGGGGTCGGCCCAGTACTTC. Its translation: CASSPDRGSAQYF.

CDR3: CASSPGRPGRGFEQYF. In DNA form, the CDR3 reads TGTGCCAGCTCACCAGGCCGTCCGGGGAGGGGATTCGAGCAGTACTTC. The chain couples TRBV18 to TRBJ2-7; 7 bases agree with TRBD2. The CDR3 totals 16 residues. Germline-derived CDR1 and CDR2 are KGHSH and LQKENI. V lost 2 bases to trimming and J lost 6 bases; unmatched junction nucleotides: 13.

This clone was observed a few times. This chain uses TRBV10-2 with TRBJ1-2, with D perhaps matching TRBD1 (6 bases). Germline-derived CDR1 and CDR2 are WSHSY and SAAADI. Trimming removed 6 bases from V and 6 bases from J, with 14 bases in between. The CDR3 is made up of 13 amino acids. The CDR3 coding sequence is TGCGCCAGCAGCCCACGAGGGGGGGATGGCTACACCTTC. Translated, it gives CASSPRGGDGYTF.

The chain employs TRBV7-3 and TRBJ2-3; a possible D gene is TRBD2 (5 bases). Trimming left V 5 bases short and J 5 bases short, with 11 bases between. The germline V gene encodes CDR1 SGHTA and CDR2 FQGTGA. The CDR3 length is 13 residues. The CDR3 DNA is TGTGCCAGCAGCCTCGGACTTGGAGATACGCAGTATTTT. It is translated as CASSLGLGDTQYF.

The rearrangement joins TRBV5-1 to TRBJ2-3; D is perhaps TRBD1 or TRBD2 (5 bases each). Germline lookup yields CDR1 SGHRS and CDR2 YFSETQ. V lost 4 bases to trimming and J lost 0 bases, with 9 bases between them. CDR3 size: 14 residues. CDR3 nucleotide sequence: TGCGCCAGCAGCATGGGGGAGAGCACAGATACGCAGTATTTT. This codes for CASSMGESTDTQYF.

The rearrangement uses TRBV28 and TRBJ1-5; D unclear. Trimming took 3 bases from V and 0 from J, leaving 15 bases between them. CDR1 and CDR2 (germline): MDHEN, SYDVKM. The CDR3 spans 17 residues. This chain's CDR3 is CASSLAGKTNSNQPQHF. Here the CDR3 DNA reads TGTGCCAGCAGTTTGGCCGGGAAAACAAATAGCAATCAGCCCCAGCATTTT. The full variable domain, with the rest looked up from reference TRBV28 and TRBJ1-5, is DVKVTQSSRYLVKRTGEKVFLECVQDMDHENMFWYRQDPGLGLRLIYFSYDVKMKEKGDIPEGYSVSREKKERFSLILESASTNQTSMYLCASSLAGKTNSNQPQHFGDGTRLSIL.